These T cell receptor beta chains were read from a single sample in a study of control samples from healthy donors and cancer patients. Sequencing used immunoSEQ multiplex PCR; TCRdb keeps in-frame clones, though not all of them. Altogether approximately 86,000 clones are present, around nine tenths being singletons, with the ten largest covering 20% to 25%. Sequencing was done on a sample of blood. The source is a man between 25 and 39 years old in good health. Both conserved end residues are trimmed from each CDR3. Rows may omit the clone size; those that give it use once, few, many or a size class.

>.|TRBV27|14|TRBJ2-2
ASSLLPRARPGELF
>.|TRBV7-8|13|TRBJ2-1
ASSPRGTSYNEQF
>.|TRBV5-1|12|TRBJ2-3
ASSWEGRTDTQY
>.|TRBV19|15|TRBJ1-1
ASSMLLGQGANTEAF
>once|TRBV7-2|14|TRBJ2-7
ASSLVRVSSSYEQY
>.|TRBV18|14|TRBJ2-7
ASSPSTGTGPYEQY
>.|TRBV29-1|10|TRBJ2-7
SVVGGFYEQY
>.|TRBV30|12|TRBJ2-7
AFKGLANSYEQY
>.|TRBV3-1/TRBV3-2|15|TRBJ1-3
ASSQEGGLSSGNTIY
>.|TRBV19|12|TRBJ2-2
ASSSPGSTGELF
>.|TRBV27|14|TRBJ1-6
ASSLSRTATNSPLH
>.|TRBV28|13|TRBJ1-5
ASSGQGVGDQPQH
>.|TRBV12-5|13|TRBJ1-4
ASGPPWQSGEKLF
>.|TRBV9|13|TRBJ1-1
ASSAVKDRNTEAF
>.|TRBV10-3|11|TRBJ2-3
AIRDRGQDTQY
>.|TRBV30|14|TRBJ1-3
AWSRRQGASGNTIY
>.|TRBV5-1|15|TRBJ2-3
ASSLGQGTVGTDTQY
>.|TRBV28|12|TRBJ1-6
ASSLFGNNSPLH
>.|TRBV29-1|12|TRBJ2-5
SVEKRGVQETQY
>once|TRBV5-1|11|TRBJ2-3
ASSLRGDDTQY
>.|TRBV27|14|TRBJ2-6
ASSSGTGSGANVLT
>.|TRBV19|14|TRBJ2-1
ASRQLSGGVYNEQF
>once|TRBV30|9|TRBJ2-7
AWSGEGMEY
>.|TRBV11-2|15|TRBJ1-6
ASSPGALSSYNSPLH
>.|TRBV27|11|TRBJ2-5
ASSFDSQETQY
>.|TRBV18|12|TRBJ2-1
ASSPQASYNEQF
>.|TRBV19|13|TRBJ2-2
ASSREGGRTGELF
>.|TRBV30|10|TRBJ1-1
AWSVRAASAF
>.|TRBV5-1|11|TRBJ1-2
ASSLQGDGGYT
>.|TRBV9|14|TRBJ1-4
ASSVSPGRPNEKLF
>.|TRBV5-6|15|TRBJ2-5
ASSSPLDTGGGETQY
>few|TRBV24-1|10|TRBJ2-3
ATGDLTDTQY
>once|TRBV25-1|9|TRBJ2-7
ASSLGYEQY
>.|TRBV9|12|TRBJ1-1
ASSASTANTEAF
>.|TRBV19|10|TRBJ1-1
ASSVHSTEAF
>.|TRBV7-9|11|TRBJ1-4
ASSPNRVEKLF
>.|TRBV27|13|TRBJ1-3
ASRDTGGSGNTIY
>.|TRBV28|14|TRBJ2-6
ASRAGEGSGANVLT
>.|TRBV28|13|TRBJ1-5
ASTLTNGPNQPQH
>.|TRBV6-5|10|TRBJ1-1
ASSSSVREAF